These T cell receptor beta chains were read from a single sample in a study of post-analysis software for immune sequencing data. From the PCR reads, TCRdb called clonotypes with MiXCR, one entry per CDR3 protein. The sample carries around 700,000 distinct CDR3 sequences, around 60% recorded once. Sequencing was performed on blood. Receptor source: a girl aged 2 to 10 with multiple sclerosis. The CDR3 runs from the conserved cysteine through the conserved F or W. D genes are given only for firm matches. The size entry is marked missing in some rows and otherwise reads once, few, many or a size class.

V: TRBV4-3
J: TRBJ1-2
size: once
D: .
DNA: TGCGCCAGCAGCCAAGATACTTCCGGGATTCTAAACTATGGCTACACCTTC
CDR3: CASSQDTSGILNYGYTF

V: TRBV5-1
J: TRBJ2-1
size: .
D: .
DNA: TGCGCCAGCAGCTCAGTCCAGGACAATGAGCAGTTCTTC
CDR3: CASSSVQDNEQFF

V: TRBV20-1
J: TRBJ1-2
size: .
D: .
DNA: TGCAGTGCTAGAGATTGGCCCGGGGACGGCTACACCTTC
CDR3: CSARDWPGDGYTF

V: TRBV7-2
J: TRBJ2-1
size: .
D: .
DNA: TGTGCCAGCAGCTTAGGTCGGGTTTACTACAATGAGCAGTTCTTC
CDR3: CASSLGRVYYNEQFF

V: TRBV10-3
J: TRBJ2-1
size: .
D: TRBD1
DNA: TGTGCCATCAGGTCGGGACAGGGGTTCTTTACGGAGCAGTTCTTC
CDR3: CAIRSGQGFFTEQFF

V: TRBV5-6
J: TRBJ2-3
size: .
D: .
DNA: TGTGCCAGCAGTACATCTTCACAACGGTATTTT
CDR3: CASSTSSQRYF

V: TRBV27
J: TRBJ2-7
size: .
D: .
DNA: TGTGCCAGCAGTCCCCAGGCGAACGAGCAGTACTTC
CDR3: CASSPQANEQYF

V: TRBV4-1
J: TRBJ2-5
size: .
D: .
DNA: TGCGCCAGCAGCCAAGGTGGGTCCTCCCGGGAGACCCAGTACTTC
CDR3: CASSQGGSSRETQYF

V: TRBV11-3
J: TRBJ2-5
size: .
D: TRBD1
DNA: TGTGCCAGCAGCCCTCACCCTCTCGGACAGGAACAAGAGACCCAGTACTTC
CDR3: CASSPHPLGQEQETQYF

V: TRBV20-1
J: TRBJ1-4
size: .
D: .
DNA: TGCAGTGCTAGTACGGGCATCTCTGAGGCTAATGAAAAACTGTTTTTT
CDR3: CSASTGISEANEKLFF

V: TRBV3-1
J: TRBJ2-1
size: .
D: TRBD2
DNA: TGTGCCAGCAGCCAACGACTAGCGGACAATGAGCAGTTCTTC
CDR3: CASSQRLADNEQFF

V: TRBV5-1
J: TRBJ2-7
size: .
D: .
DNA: TGCGCCAGCAGCTTGGTTGGGGGCATGGGTTCCTACGAGCAGTACTTC
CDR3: CASSLVGGMGSYEQYF

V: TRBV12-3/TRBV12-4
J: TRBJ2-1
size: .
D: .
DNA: TGTGCCAGCGGGCTTTTCAATGAGCAGTTCTTC
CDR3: CASGLFNEQFF

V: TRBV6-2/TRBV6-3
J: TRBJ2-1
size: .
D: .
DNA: TGTGCCAGCAGTCCTCCGGGACTGTCCTACAATGAGCAGTTCTTC
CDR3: CASSPPGLSYNEQFF

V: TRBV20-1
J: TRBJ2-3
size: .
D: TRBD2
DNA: TGCAGTGCTAGCAAGGGACTAGCGGGGGACATCACAGATACGCAGTATTTT
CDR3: CSASKGLAGDITDTQYF

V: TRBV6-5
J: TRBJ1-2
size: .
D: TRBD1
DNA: TGTGCCAGCAGTGCTACAGGGGGCGCGACCAGGGGCTACACCTTC
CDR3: CASSATGGATRGYTF

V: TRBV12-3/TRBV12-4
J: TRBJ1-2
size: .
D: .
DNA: TGTGCCAGCAGTTTGGACGCCCGAACCTCCTACTATGGCTACACCTTC
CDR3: CASSLDARTSYYGYTF

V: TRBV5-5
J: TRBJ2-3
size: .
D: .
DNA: TGTGCCAGCAGCTACACAGGGACGAGGCGCACAGATACGCAGTATTTT
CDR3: CASSYTGTRRTDTQYF

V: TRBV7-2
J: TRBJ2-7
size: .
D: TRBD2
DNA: TGTGCCAGCAGCACTTCCGGGACTACTCTCTACGAGCAGTACTTC
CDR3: CASSTSGTTLYEQYF

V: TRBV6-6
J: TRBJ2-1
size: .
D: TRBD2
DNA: TGTGCCAGCAGCTATTCGGGGGGAGCGTCCTACAATGAGCAGTTCTTC
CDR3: CASSYSGGASYNEQFF

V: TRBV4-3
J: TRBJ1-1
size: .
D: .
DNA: TGCGCCAGCAGCCAAGATGGGGGGGCCGAGGTAACTTTCTTT
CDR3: CASSQDGGAEVTFF

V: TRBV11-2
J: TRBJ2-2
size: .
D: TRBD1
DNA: TGTGCCAGCAGGCGGACAGGGCTGAACACCGGGGAGCTGTTTTTT
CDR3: CASRRTGLNTGELFF

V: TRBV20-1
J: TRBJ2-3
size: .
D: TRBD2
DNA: TGCAGTGCAAATAGCGGGAGGGGTATGGATACGCAGTATTTT
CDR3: CSANSGRGMDTQYF

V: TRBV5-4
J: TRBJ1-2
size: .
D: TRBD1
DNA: TGTGCCAGCAGCTTGGGGGGACAGGTTAACTATGGCTACACCTTC
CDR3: CASSLGGQVNYGYTF

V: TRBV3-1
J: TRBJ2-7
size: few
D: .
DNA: TGTGCCAGCAGCCCCATGACTAGTAGCTACGAGCAGTACTTC
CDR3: CASSPMTSSYEQYF

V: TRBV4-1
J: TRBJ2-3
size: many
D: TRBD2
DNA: TGCGCCAGCAGCCTAGCGGGGACCGGGACCTTGGAGGATACGCAGTATTTT
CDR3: CASSLAGTGTLEDTQYF

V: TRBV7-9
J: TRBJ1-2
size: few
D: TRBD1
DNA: TGTGCCAGCAGTGAGGGGGCCTACGGCTACACCTTC
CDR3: CASSEGAYGYTF

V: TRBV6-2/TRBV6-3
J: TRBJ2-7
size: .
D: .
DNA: TGTGCCAGCAGTTCCGCCGGGACGGCAACCCAGTACTTC
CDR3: CASSSAGTATQYF

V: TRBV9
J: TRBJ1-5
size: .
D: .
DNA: TGTGCCAGCAGCGCCGAGAGACAGGGCAATCAGCCCCAGCATTTT
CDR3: CASSAERQGNQPQHF

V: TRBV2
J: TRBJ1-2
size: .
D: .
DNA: TGTGCCAGCAGTGAAGACGGGGGTGGGTACTATGGCTACACCTTC
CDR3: CASSEDGGGYYGYTF

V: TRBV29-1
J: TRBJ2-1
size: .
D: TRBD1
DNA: TGCAGCGTGGGCCGGGACAGGGGAAGGGGTGAGCAGTTCTTC
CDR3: CSVGRDRGRGEQFF

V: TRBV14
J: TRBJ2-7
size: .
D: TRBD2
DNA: TGTGCCAGCAGCCATCCTGCGGCTAGCGGGAATAACGAGCAGTACTTC
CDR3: CASSHPAASGNNEQYF

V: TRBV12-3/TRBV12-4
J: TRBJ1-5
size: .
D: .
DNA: TGTGCCAGCAGTCCACAGGGCGGTCATCAGCCCCAGCATTTT
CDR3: CASSPQGGHQPQHF

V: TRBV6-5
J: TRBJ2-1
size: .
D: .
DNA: TGTGCCAGCAGCTCTCTGGGCCCAGGGAGGAATGAGCAGTTCTTC
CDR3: CASSSLGPGRNEQFF

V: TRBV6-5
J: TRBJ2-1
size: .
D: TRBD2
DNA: TGTGCCAGCAGCAGACCCGGGACTAGCGGTTACAATGAGCAGTTCTTC
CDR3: CASSRPGTSGYNEQFF

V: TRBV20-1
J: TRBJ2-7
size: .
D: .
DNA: TGCAGTGCTAGTTGGGCTAGCGGGACAGGGGAGCAGTACTTC
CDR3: CSASWASGTGEQYF

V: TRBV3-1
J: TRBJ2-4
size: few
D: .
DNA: TGTGCCAGCAGCCAAGATCCGACGGGCGCAGGGGCCAAAAACATTCAGTACTTC
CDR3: CASSQDPTGAGAKNIQYF

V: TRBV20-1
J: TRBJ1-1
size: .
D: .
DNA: TGCAGTGCTAGGGACCCTAGGGGCACTGAAGCTTTCTTT
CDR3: CSARDPRGTEAFF

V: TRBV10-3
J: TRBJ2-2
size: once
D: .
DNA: TGTGCCATTGCCGGGACAACGAACACCGGGGAGCTGTTTTTT
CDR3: CAIAGTTNTGELFF